These 23 T cell receptor beta chains share one sample of origin, sequenced in a study of cytomegalovirus exposure and HLA in healthy donors. Clones were sequenced by immunoSEQ multiplex PCR, and TCRdb holds only the in-frame ones, with some missing. The data hold around 150,000 clones, with 85% to 90% observed a single time. Material for sequencing was PBMCs. The receptor source for this set is a woman aged 18-35 years in good health and CMV-seropositive.

The genes are TRBV19 and TRBJ2-1; no firm D call. V was shortened by 4 bases and J by 6 bases, with 13 bases between the two germline ends. CDR3 length: 14 amino acids. Germline lookup yields CDR1 LNHDA and CDR2 SQIVND (reference sequence). The CDR3 loop reads CASSKLFPINEQFF. Here the CDR3 DNA reads TGTGCCAGTAGTAAACTATTCCCCATCAATGAGCAGTTCTTC. Full variable domain (remainder filled in from reference TRBV19 and TRBJ2-1): DGGITQSPKYLFRKEGQNVTLSCEQNLNHDAMYWYRQDPGQGLRLIYYSQIVNDFQKGDIAEGYSVSREKKESFPLTVTSAQKNPTAFYLCASSKLFPINEQFFGPGTRLTVL.

The chain employs TRBV7-2 and TRBJ1-3; tentatively, D is TRBD1 (5 bases). Germline V lookup: CDR1 SGHTA, CDR2 FQGNSA. V lost 2 bases, J lost 4 bases, and 15 bases lay in between. The length of the CDR3 is 16 residues. The CDR3 here is CASSLSPGFAGNTIYF. Here the CDR3 DNA reads TGTGCCAGCAGCTTAAGTCCAGGGTTCGCCGGAAACACCATATATTTT.

The V gene is TRBV15, the J gene TRBJ1-1; 7 positions match TRBD1. The V and J ends lost 2 bases and 4 bases, in that order; junction bases with no gene match: 7. The V gene's germline CDR1 is LNHNV and CDR2 YYDKDF (reference sequence). The CDR3 extends over 15 amino acids. CDR3 sequence reads: CATSRTRGRGTEAFF. For the CDR3, the DNA is TGTGCCACCAGCAGAACCAGGGGGAGAGGCACTGAAGCTTTCTTT.

The rearrangement links TRBV5-4 to TRBJ2-5; possibly TRBD1 for D (6 bases). CDR1 is SGHNT, CDR2 YYREEE, per germline (reference sequence). The CDR3 covers 15 residues. The V and J ends lost 1 base and 8 bases respectively, with 18 bases between them. As DNA, the CDR3 is TGTGCCAGCAGCTTGCCCTGGGACACCATTGGAACCCAGTACTTC. It codes for CASSLPWDTIGTQYF.

This clone appeared a single time. V is TRBV7-8 and J is TRBJ2-3, with 7 positions matching TRBD1. Germline CDR1 and CDR2: SGHVS and FQNEAQ. Trimming cost V 4 bases and J 1 base; bases outside gene matches: 11. The CDR3 length is 17 residues. CDR3 coding DNA: TGTGCCAGCAGCTCGGCCACTCAGGGGGTTGGCACAGATACGCAGTATTTT. This translates into CASSSATQGVGTDTQYF.

The CDR3 nucleotides read TGTGCCAGCACTAGCGCCCAAGAGACCCAGTACTTC. Its translation is CASTSAQETQYF. This chain uses TRBV2 with TRBJ2-5; possible D gene TRBD2, 6 bases. This CDR3 spans 12 amino acids. Germline-derived CDR1 and CDR2 are SNHLY and FYNNEI. V was shortened by 7 bases and J by 1 base, with 7 bases between the two germline ends.

This clone has a single count. This chain uses TRBV7-3 with TRBJ2-1; TRBD2 might be the D (6 bases). Germline V gives CDR1 SGHTA, CDR2 FQGTGA. The length of the CDR3 is 16 residues. V was cut by 2 bases and J by 7 bases, with 18 bases left in between. CDR3 sequence reads: CASSLGGPWGSNEQFF. In DNA form, the CDR3 reads TGTGCCAGCAGCTTAGGAGGGCCGTGGGGGAGTAATGAGCAGTTCTTC.

This clone has a single count. V usage is TRBV4-2 and J usage is TRBJ1-4; 7 bases line up with TRBD1. The CDR3 runs to 19 residues. Germline CDR1 is LGHNA and CDR2 is YNFKEQ. V lost 0 bases to trimming and J lost 4 bases; unmatched junction nucleotides: 14. CDR3 DNA sequence: TGTGCCAGCAGCCAAGATATATTCAAGCCGGGACAGTGTAATGAAAAACTGTTTTTT. This sequence encodes CASSQDIFKPGQCNEKLFF.

This clone was recorded a few times. The CDR3 nucleotides read TGTGCCAGCAGTTACGAGGGTGGTAGAGGCTACACCTTC. It is translated as CASSYEGGRGYTF. V gene TRBV6-6 combines with J gene TRBJ1-2; no clear D gene. Germline V gives CDR1 MNHNY, CDR2 SVGAGI (reference sequence). Deletions cut 2 bases from V and 8 bases from J, with 12 bases between. This CDR3 has 13 residues.

There are a few counts of this clone. The V call is TRBV7-3, the J call TRBJ2-2; D is possibly TRBD2 (5 bases). Deletions cut 2 bases from V and 1 base from J, with 5 bases between. CDR1 and CDR2 from the germline V gene are SGHTA and FQGTGA. This CDR3 is 14 amino acids long. This CDR3 reads CASSLAGNTGELFF. The DNA of the CDR3 is TGTGCCAGCAGCTTAGCGGGGAACACCGGGGAGCTGTTTTTT.

The rearrangement joins TRBV28 to TRBJ1-6; no firm D call. Germline V CDR1 and CDR2: MDHEN, SYDVKM. CDR3 size: 12 residues. Trimming left V 8 bases short and J 8 bases short, with 10 bases between. The CDR3: CASAPGYSPLHF. CDR3 nucleotide sequence: TGTGCCAGCGCTCCCGGTTATTCACCCCTCCACTTT.

The V gene is TRBV7-9, the J gene TRBJ2-3, with 10 bases fitting TRBD2. This CDR3 is 15 amino acids long. V trimming: 1 base; J trimming: 6 bases; junction bases outside the gene matches: 4. The germline V gene encodes CDR1 SEHNR and CDR2 FQNEAQ (reference sequence). The CDR3 region has the DNA TGTGCCAGCAGCTTAGTACTAGCGGGGAGGGATACGCAGTATTTT. This codes for CASSLVLAGRDTQYF.

This clone was seen a handful of times. The chain combines TRBV7-9 with TRBJ1-3; D call uncertain. V was shortened by 1 base and J by 0 bases, with 10 bases between the two germline ends. Germline V lookup: CDR1 SEHNR, CDR2 FQNEAQ (reference sequence). This CDR3 is 16 amino acids long. The DNA of the CDR3 is TGTGCCAGCAGCTTAGATTTTCAGCGCTCTGGAAACACCATATATTTT. Translation gives CASSLDFQRSGNTIYF.

The chain combines TRBV5-1 with TRBJ1-1; D remains ambiguous. Germline assignment: CDR1 SGHRS and CDR2 YFSETQ. The length of the CDR3 is 14 residues. The V and J ends lost 2 bases and 1 base respectively, with 9 bases between them. CDR3 loop: CASSFGGSNTEAFF. The CDR3 DNA sequence: TGCGCCAGCAGCTTTGGAGGGTCGAACACTGAAGCTTTCTTT.

The chain has TRBV5-1 and TRBJ2-5; D might be TRBD1 (6 bases). In germline, CDR1 is SGHRS, CDR2 YFSETQ. Trimming took off 0 bases at V and 2 bases at J, with 11 bases between the two ends. The CDR3 spans 15 residues. The CDR3 reads CASSLASRGQETQYF. CDR3 in DNA: TGCGCCAGCAGCTTGGCGTCCAGGGGACAAGAGACCCAGTACTTC.

The rearrangement joins TRBV18 to TRBJ2-1; TRBD1 aligns across 9 bases. V was pared by 6 bases and J by 7 bases, with 10 bases of the junction left unmatched. This CDR3 contains 15 residues. CDR1 KGHSH and CDR2 LQKENI come from the germline V gene. CDR3: CASSRNRGQTNEQFF. The CDR3, as DNA: TGTGCCAGCTCGCGTAACAGGGGGCAGACGAATGAGCAGTTCTTC.

This chain joins TRBV19 and TRBJ2-6; no definite D call. V lost 2 bases and J 2 bases, leaving 4 bases between the germline ends. The germline CDR1 and CDR2 sequences are LNHDA and SQIVND (reference sequence). CDR3 length equals 14 residues. CDR3 residues: CASSIQAGANVLTF. CDR3 DNA sequence: TGTGCCAGTAGTATACAGGCTGGGGCCAACGTCCTGACTTTC.

The CDR3: CAWRTSERNQPQHF. DNA of the CDR3: TGTGCCTGGAGAACATCAGAGAGGAATCAGCCCCAGCATTTT. The chain joins TRBV30 to TRBJ1-5; no definite D call. From germline, CDR1 is GTSNPN and CDR2 SVGIG (reference sequence). Trimming took off 3 bases at V and 4 bases at J, with 13 bases between the two ends. The CDR3 runs to 14 residues.

Comment on this clone: The same CDR3 also results from other DNA sequences found in this sample. The V gene is TRBV18, the J gene TRBJ1-2; D remains ambiguous. The CDR3 runs 14 residues. Germline V gene data show CDR1 as KGHSH and CDR2 as LQKENI. V was cut by 0 bases and J by 2 bases, with 7 bases left in between. Here the CDR3 DNA reads TGTGCCAGCTCACCACCGGGCAGAAACTATGGCTACACCTTC. Translating it yields CASSPPGRNYGYTF.

This clone was detected once. The chain uses TRBV7-2 and TRBJ1-3, with 8 bases lining up with TRBD1. The CDR3 has 16 residues. The germline CDR1 and CDR2 sequences are SGHTA and FQGNSA. Unmatched junction bases numbered 3, after V lost 2 bases and J lost 0 bases. CDR3 loop: CASSLTGGNSGNTIYF. In DNA form, the CDR3 reads TGTGCCAGCAGCTTAACAGGGGGGAACTCTGGAAACACCATATATTTT.

The V and J genes are TRBV15 and TRBJ1-1; weak D call: TRBD1 (6 bases). Deletions cut 3 bases from V and 1 base from J, with 6 bases between. The germline V gene encodes CDR1 LNHNV and CDR2 YYDKDF (reference sequence). This CDR3 is 13 amino acids long. CDR3 region: CATSSRGNTEAFF. CDR3 DNA sequence: TGTGCCACCAGCAGCAGGGGGAACACTGAAGCTTTCTTT.

J is TRBJ1-2 and V is TRBV5-1; weak D call: TRBD1 (6 bases). V shed 9 bases and J shed 8 bases, with 23 bases lying between them. There are 14 residues in the CDR3. The germline CDR1 and CDR2 sequences are SGHRS and YFSETQ. CDR3 sequence reads: CATSEQGALGGYTF. CDR3 nucleotide sequence: TGCGCCACCTCCGAACAGGGAGCGCTAGGAGGCTACACCTTC. The full variable domain, in which reference TRBV5-1 and TRBJ1-2 provide the parts outside the CDR3, is KAGVTQTPRYLIKTRGQQVTLSCSPISGHRSVSWYQQTPGQGLQFLFEYFSETQRNKGNFPGRFSGRQFSNSRSEMNVSTLELGDSALYLCATSEQGALGGYTFGSGTRLTVV.

The chain uses TRBV6-1 and TRBJ2-7; weak D call: TRBD2 (5 bases). CDR1 MNHNS and CDR2 SASEGT come from the germline V gene. The V end lost 0 bases, the J end lost 3 bases, and 15 bases lay between the germline ends. CDR3 length equals 16 residues. The CDR3 region has the DNA TGTGCCAGCAGTGAAGCGCTGGGAGTATTGGACTACGAGCAGTACTTC. It yields the protein CASSEALGVLDYEQYF.